This T cell receptor (beta chain) was sequenced during a study of blood T cell repertoires in COVID-19. Per the original data handling: Estimates of nucleated cell counts were drawn from the amplification of reference gene primers. The repertoire was sequenced with immunoSEQ multiplex PCR; TCRdb's copy has only in-frame clones and lacks some. The DNA was the basis for D and trimming; V, J and clone size are from that table. The table has tens of thousands of clones, more than 85% seen once. Trimming at V came to 3 bases and at J to 0 bases, leaving 7 bases not matched to a gene. In germline, CDR1 is SGHAT, CDR2 FQNNGV. The CDR3 spans 19 residues.

Sequencing input: peripheral blood. The clonotype comes from a human donor with active COVID-19. The donor label of this sample is uncertain. The chain is built from TRBV11-2 and TRBJ2-6, with TRBD2 identical over 11 bases. Here the CDR3 reads CASSFSSSGGPSGANVLTF. Written as DNA, the CDR3 is TGTGCCAGCAGCTTTTCTTCTAGCGGGGGGCCCTCTGGGGCCAACGTCCTGACTTTC.